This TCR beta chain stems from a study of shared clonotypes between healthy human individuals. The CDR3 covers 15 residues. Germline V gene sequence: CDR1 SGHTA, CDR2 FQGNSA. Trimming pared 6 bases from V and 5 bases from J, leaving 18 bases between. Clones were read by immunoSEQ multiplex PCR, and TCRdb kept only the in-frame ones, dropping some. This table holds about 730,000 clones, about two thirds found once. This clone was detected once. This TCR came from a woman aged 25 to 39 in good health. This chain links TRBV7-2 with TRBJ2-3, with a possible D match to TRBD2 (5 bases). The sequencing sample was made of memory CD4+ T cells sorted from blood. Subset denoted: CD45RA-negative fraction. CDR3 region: CASRRPGSGIDTQYF. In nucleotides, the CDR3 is TGTGCCAGCAGGCGTCCGGGGAGTGGGATAGATACGCAGTATTTT.